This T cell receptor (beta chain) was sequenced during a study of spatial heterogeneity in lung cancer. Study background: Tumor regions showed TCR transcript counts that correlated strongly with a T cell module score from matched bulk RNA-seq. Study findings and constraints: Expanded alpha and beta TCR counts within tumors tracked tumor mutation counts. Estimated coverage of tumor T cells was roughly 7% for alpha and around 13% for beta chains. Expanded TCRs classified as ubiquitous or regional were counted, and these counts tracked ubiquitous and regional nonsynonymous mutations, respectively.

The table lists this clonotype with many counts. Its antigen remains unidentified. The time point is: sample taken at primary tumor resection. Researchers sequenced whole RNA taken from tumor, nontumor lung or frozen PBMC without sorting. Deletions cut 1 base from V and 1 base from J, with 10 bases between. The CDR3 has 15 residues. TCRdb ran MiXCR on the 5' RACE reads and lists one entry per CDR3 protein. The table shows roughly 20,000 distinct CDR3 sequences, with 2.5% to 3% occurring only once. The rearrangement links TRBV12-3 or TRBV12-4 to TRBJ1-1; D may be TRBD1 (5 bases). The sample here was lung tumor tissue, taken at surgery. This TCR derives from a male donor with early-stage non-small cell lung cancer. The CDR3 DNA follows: TGTGCCAGCAGTTTAGTTCAGGGCTGGAACACTGAAGCTTTCTTT. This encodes CASSLVQGWNTEAFF.